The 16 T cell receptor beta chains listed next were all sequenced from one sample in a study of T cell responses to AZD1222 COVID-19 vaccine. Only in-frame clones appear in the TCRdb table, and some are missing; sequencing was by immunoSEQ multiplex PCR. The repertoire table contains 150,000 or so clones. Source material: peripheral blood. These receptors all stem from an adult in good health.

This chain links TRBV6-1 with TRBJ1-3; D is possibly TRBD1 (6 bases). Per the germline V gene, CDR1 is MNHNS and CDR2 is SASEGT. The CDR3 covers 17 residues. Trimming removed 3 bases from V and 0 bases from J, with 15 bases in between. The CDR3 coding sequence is TGTGCCAGCAGTGACGCCGACAGGACCGTCTCTGGAAACACCATATATTTT. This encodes CASSDADRTVSGNTIYF.

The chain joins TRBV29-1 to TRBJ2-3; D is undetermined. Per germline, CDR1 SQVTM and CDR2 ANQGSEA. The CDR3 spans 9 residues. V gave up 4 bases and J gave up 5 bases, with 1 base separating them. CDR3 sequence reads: CSVGDTQYF. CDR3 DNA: TGCAGCGTTGGAGATACGCAGTATTTT.

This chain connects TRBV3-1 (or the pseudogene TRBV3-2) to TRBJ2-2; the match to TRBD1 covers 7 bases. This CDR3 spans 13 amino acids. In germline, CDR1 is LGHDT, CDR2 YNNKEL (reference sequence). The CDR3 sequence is CASRDRNTGELFF. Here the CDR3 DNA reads TGTGCTTCCCGGGACAGGAACACCGGGGAGCTGTTTTTT.

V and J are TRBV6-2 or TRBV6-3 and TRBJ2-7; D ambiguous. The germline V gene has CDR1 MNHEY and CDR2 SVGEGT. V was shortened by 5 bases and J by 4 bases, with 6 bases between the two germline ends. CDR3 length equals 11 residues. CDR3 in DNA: TGTGCCAGCAGTAACGGTTACGAGCAGTACTTC. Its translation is CASSNGYEQYF.

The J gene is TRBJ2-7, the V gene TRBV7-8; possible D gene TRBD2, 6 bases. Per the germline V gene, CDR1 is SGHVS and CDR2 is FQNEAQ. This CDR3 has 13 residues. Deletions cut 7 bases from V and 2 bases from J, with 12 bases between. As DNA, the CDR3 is TGTGCCAGCATGGGGGGTACGACCTACGAGCAGTACTTC. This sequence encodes CASMGGTTYEQYF.

The chain's CDR3 is CASSQAQGNEKLFF. CDR3 nucleotides: TGTGCCAGCAGCCAAGCTCAGGGGAATGAAAAACTGTTTTTT. V is TRBV3-1 (or the pseudogene TRBV3-2) and J is TRBJ1-4, with TRBD1 as a possible D gene (6 bases). This CDR3 region has 14 residues. Trimming took 1 base from V and 5 from J, leaving 8 bases between them. The germline CDR1 and CDR2 sequences are LGHDT and YNNKEL (reference sequence).

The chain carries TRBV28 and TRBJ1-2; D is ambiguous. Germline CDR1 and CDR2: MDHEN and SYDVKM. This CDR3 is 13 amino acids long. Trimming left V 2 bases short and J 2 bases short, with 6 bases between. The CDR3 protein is CASSLEANYGYTF. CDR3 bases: TGTGCCAGCAGTTTAGAGGCCAACTATGGCTACACCTTC.

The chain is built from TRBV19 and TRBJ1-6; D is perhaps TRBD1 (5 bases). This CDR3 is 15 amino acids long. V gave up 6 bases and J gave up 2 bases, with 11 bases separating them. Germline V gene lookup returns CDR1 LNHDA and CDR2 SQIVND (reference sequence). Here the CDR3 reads CASRIGTTYNSPLHF. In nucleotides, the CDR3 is TGTGCCAGTAGGATCGGGACCACCTATAATTCACCCCTCCACTTT.

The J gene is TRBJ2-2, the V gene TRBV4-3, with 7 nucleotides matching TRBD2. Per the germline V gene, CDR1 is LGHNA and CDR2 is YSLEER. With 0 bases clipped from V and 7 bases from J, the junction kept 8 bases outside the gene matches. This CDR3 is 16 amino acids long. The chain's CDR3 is CASSQEWTSSVGELFF. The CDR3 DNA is TGCGCCAGCAGCCAAGAATGGACTAGTAGTGTCGGGGAGCTGTTTTTT.

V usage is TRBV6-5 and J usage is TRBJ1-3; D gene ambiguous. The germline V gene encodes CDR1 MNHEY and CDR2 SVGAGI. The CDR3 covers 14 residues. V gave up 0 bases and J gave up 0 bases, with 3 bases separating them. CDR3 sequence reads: CASSYSYSGNTIYF. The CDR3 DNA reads TGTGCCAGCAGTTACTCGTACTCTGGAAACACCATATATTTT.

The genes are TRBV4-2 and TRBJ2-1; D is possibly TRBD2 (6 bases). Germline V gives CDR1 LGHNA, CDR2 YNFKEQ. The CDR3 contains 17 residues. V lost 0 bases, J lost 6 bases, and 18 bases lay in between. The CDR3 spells CASSQDFGGVQGNEQFF. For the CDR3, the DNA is TGTGCCAGCAGCCAAGATTTTGGAGGGGTTCAGGGCAATGAGCAGTTCTTC.

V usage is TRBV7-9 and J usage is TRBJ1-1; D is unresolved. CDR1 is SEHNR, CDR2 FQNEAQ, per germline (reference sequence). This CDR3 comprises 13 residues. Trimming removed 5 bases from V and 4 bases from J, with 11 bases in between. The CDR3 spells CASSRRVGTEAFF. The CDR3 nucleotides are TGTGCCAGCAGCCGTAGGGTGGGCACTGAAGCTTTCTTT.

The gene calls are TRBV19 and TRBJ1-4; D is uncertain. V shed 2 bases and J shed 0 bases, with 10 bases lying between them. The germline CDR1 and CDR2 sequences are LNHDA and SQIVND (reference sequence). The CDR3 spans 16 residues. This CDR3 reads CASSITGQTTNEKLFF. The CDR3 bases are TGTGCCAGTAGTATAACCGGGCAGACAACTAATGAAAAACTGTTTTTT. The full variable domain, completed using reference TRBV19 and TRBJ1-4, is DGGITQSPKYLFRKEGQNVTLSCEQNLNHDAMYWYRQDPGQGLRLIYYSQIVNDFQKGDIAEGYSVSREKKESFPLTVTSAQKNPTAFYLCASSITGQTTNEKLFFGSGTQLSVL.

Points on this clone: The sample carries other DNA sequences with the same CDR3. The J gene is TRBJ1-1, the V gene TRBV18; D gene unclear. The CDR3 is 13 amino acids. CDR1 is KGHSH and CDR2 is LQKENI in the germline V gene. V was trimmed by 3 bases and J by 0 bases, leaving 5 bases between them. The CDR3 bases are TGTGCCAGCTCACCGGCGGTGAACACTGAAGCTTTCTTT. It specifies CASSPAVNTEAFF.

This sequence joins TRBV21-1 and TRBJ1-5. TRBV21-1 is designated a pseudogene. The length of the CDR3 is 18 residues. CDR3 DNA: TGTGCCAGCAGCTCTCTATCCGGCGGGGGCCCGGGAGGACAGCCCCAGCATTTT. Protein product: CASSSLSGGGPGGQPQHF.

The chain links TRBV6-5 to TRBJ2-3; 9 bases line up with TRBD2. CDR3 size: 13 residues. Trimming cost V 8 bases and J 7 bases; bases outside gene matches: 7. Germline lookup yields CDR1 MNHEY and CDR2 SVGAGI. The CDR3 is CASGAGGPNTQYF. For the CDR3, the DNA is TGTGCCAGCGGGGCGGGGGGGCCCAATACGCAGTATTTT.